This TCR beta chain was sequenced in a study of T-cell memory formation after mild COVID-19. For the study at large: Among the donors, TCR clusters were largely specific to each donor.

UMIs and sample barcodes were carried by the TCR alpha and TCR beta cDNA libraries that 5'RACE produced using constant-segment primers. Each CDR3 protein is one row after TCRdb ran MiXCR on the 5' RACE reads. The table lists approximately 170,000 distinct CDR3 sequences, approximately 12% of them singletons. Germline CDR1 ENHRY, CDR2 SYGVKD. This CDR3 has 16 residues. The trim removed 6 bases at V and 8 bases at J, leaving 14 bases unmatched. Regarding this clonotype: Its cognate antigen is unknown.

Study conclusions and caveats: Of the contracting clones, CD4+ ones lay mainly in CM and EM, and CD8+ ones in EMRA. Later expanders leaned toward CD4+, whereas clones contracting from day 15 to 85 were balanced CD4/CD8.

The sample was PBMCs or a T cell subset sorted from them (not recorded which). The clonotype comes from a man aged 18 to 30 who had mild COVID-19 (a few samples of this study predate the infection). Cell type and time point are not known. The chain couples TRBV10-3 to TRBJ2-1; 9 bases match TRBD2. CDR3 nucleotides: TGTGCCATCAGCGTGCCCTTTAGCGGGGGAGGCGATGAGCAGTTCTTC. Amino acid sequence: CAISVPFSGGGDEQFF.